Given below is one T cell receptor (beta chain) in context. Per germline, CDR1 KGHDR and CDR2 SFDVKD. CDR3 length: 14 residues. V gave up 1 base and J gave up 4 bases; unmatched junction bases: 2. Time point denoted: newly diagnosed GD, antithyroid drugs for less than 3 months. From PBMCs, RNA was extracted and then used to make the TCR library. The sample comes from a study of regulatory T cells in long-lasting Graves disease. iRepertoire HTBI primers and Arm-PCR of CDR3 regions built TCR beta libraries. TCRdb re-called the multiplex PCR reads with MiXCR, one entry per CDR3 protein. In the table there are 500,000 or so distinct CDR3 sequences, around 15% of which are singletons. The sample was also reused in another study, on T cells in Graves' hyperthyroidism and ophthalmopathy.

The clonotype comes from a middle-aged man with Graves disease. The source material was peripheral blood mononuclear cells (PBMCs), sampled at new diagnosis, from a patient treated with antithyroid drugs. The chain combines TRBV24-1 with TRBJ1-2; 7 positions match TRBD1. Here the CDR3 DNA reads TGTGCCACCAGTGATTTTAGGGACAGCTATGGCTACACCTTC. It encodes CATSDFRDSYGYTF.